This T cell receptor (beta chain) derives from a study of memory CD4+ T cells and cytomegalovirus serostatus. Study-wide background: Of the healthy Belgian adults, 9 were CMV seropositive and about 24 seronegative. The study's findings and limits: CMV serostatus prediction reached median AUC approximately 0.95, or 0.91 with US-trained model.

Germline CDR1 reads MNHNS; CDR2 reads SASEGT. V shed 8 bases and J 2 bases; nucleotides not matched to a gene: 10. The CDR3 is 15 residues long. A note on this clone: The antigen is undetermined.

In the authors' methods: After removing out-of-frame reads, over 2 million distinct TCRbeta sequences remained. Method: immunoSEQ multiplex PCR; TCRdb's copy keeps in-frame clones and lacks some. V and J calls plus clone size are reproduced from that table; the DNA served to infer D and trimming. Of over 50,000 clones in the sample, roughly four fifths were seen once. The sort gate was single viable CD3+CD4+CD8-CD45RO+ cells for memory CD4+ T cells. Total CD4+ T cells were enriched by CD4 positive selection. V is TRBV6-1 and J is TRBJ2-7; 9 bases are shared with TRBD2. The sample comprised memory CD4+ T cells from blood. The clonotype originates from an adult in good health and CMV-seronegative. The CDR3 nucleotides read TGTGCCAGCCGTGGTCGACTAGCGGACGCCTACGAGCAGTACTTC. It codes for CASRGRLADAYEQYF.